This T cell receptor beta chain comes out of a study of glioma-infiltrating T cells after dendritic cell vaccination. Clones were read by immunoSEQ multiplex PCR, and TCRdb kept only the in-frame ones, dropping some. The sample consists of tens of thousands of clones, around 85% of them appearing once. Time point of the sample: after dendritic cell vaccination, including at tumor progression/relapse. The CDR3 length is 17 residues. Per the germline V gene, CDR1 is SGDLS and CDR2 is YYNGEE. With regard to this clone: At one end the junction does not follow the germline gene, possibly because of a read error.

The source was blood, collected after dendritic cell vaccination. V and J are TRBV9 and TRBJ1-4; TRBD1 is a possible D gene (6 bases). The sequence came from a human donor with glioblastoma. The CDR3 DNA follows: TGTGCCAGCAGCGTCAGCAGGGGCTTGACCTCTAACGAAAAACTGTTTTTT. Its protein product is CASSVSRGLTSNEKLFF.